A single sample gave rise to the 27 T cell receptor beta chains below, sequenced in a study of T-cell reconstitution after alpha-beta-depleted transplantation in children. Using unique molecular identifiers, the investigators prepared the TCRbeta library. Each CDR3 protein is one row after TCRdb ran MiXCR on the PCR reads. The data contain hundreds of thousands of distinct CDR3 sequences, roughly a quarter of them seen just once; the ten biggest clones take up over 2.5%. The specimen was PBMCs, collected before TCRalphabeta/CD19-depleted stem cell transplant. Source of these receptors: a girl aged 2-9 years with Fanconi anemia, due to receive a stem cell transplant.

This clonotype showed up just a few times. The gene calls are TRBV20-1 and TRBJ2-1; 12 bases fit TRBD2. The germline CDR1 and CDR2 sequences are DFQATT and SNEGSKA (reference sequence). The CDR3 contains 14 residues. V was clipped by 3 bases and J by 7 bases; unmatched bases: 4. CDR3 DNA: TGCAGTGCTAGGATACTAGCGGGAGGAAATGAGCAGTTCTTC. Its protein is CSARILAGGNEQFF.

This clonotype was seen many times. The chain recombines TRBV30 with TRBJ2-1; possible D gene TRBD2, 5 bases. Germline V lookup: CDR1 GTSNPN, CDR2 SVGIG (reference sequence). V lost 4 bases, J lost 8 bases, and 12 bases lay in between. The CDR3 has 12 residues. The CDR3 loop reads CAWTPGVYEQFF. The DNA for the CDR3 is TGTGCCTGGACCCCCGGGGTCTATGAGCAGTTCTTC.

This clonotype was detected ten times or more. V and J are TRBV12-3 or TRBV12-4 and TRBJ1-2; D not certain. The CDR3 totals 12 residues. Trimming stripped 2 bases from V and 8 bases from J, with 9 bases between. The CDR3 coding sequence is TGTGCCAGCAGTTTACCCTCCGGCGGCTACACCTTC. Amino acids: CASSLPSGGYTF.

At least ten counts were recorded for this clonotype. The chain links TRBV27 to TRBJ2-3, with 10 bases matching TRBD1. The CDR3 totals 15 residues. The V gene end was trimmed by 8 bases and the J gene end by 2 bases; junction bases not matched to a gene: 7. Germline CDR1 and CDR2: MNHEY and SMNVEV (reference sequence). DNA of the CDR3: TGTGCCAGCGGTGTGACAGGGGGCCTCACAGATACGCAGTATTTT. Its translation is CASGVTGGLTDTQYF.

At least ten counts were recorded for this clonotype. The chain couples TRBV29-1 to TRBJ2-1; D is unclear. This CDR3 region has 15 residues. V was shortened by 2 bases and J by 1 base, with 12 bases between the two germline ends. CDR1 is SQVTM and CDR2 is ANQGSEA in the germline V gene. The CDR3 loop reads CSVEYSSMSYNEQFF. The DNA of the CDR3 is TGCAGCGTTGAATATAGTAGTATGTCCTACAATGAGCAGTTCTTC.

The sample holds many counts of this clonotype. The chain couples TRBV20-1 to TRBJ2-7; perhaps TRBD1 as D (8 bases). V lost 5 bases, J lost 3 bases, and 14 bases lay in between. The CDR3 sequence is 13 residues long. CDR1 is DFQATT, CDR2 SNEGSKA, per germline (reference sequence). The CDR3 bases are TGCAGTGCTCACAGGGGGGGGTACTACGAGCAGTACTTC. Protein product: CSAHRGGYYEQYF.

About this clonotype itself: A much larger clone lies a single base off, so this may be a read error. The gene calls are TRBV20-1 and TRBJ2-5; the D call may be TRBD1 or TRBD2 (6 bases each). Germline V lookup: CDR1 DFQATT, CDR2 SNEGSKA (reference sequence). V lost 4 bases and J lost 5, with 17 bases in between. The CDR3 has 14 amino acids. The CDR3 sequence is CSATETGTWETQYF. Here the CDR3 DNA reads TGCAGTGCTACCGAAACAGGGACTTGGGAGACCCAGTACTTC.

The V call is TRBV28, the J call TRBJ2-3, with 7 bases aligning to TRBD2. Trimming at V came to 7 bases and at J to 8 bases, leaving 15 bases not matched to a gene. The CDR3 has 15 amino acids. Germline CDR1 and CDR2: MDHEN and SYDVKM. CDR3 region: CASKTSLWRESTQYF. DNA of the CDR3: TGTGCCAGCAAGACATCCCTATGGCGGGAGAGTACGCAGTATTTT.

This clonotype was seen a few times. The chain recombines TRBV20-1 with TRBJ1-5; D is unresolved. Germline V lookup: CDR1 DFQATT, CDR2 SNEGSKA (reference sequence). CDR3 length equals 14 residues. Trimming took 0 bases from V and 7 from J, leaving 13 bases between them. The CDR3 spells CSARDPLLGQPQHF. In DNA, the CDR3 is TGCAGTGCTAGAGATCCGTTGTTGGGGCAGCCCCAGCATTTT.

CDR3 region: CSAKLLAGGPGDTQYF. The CDR3 coding sequence is TGCAGTGCTAAGTTACTAGCGGGAGGGCCGGGAGATACGCAGTATTTT. The chain couples TRBV20-1 to TRBJ2-3; 13 bases map to TRBD2. The CDR3 extends over 16 amino acids. Losses at the gene ends were 4 bases for V and 5 bases for J; bases not matched to a gene: 9. The germline CDR1 and CDR2 sequences are DFQATT and SNEGSKA (reference sequence).

Many counts were recorded for this clonotype. The chain carries TRBV12-3 or TRBV12-4 and TRBJ1-5, with no clear D. The V gene lost 0 bases and the J gene lost 6 bases, with 12 bases spanning the gap. The CDR3 sequence is 15 residues long. The CDR3 spells CASSLAGRPGQPQHF. In nucleotides, the CDR3 is TGTGCCAGCAGTTTAGCGGGCAGACCGGGTCAGCCCCAGCATTTT.

The chain carries TRBV6-5 and TRBJ2-7, with D possibly TRBD2 on 6 matching bases. Per germline, CDR1 MNHEY and CDR2 SVGAGI. The CDR3 is 14 amino acids. V dropped 4 bases and J dropped 6 bases, with 16 bases sitting between them. The CDR3 DNA follows: TGTGCCAGCAGTTGGGGGACTTCGGCGGCCGAGCAGTACTTC. Its protein is CASSWGTSAAEQYF.

This chain links TRBV4-2 with TRBJ2-2; tentatively, D is TRBD1 (6 bases). Germline V gene data show CDR1 as LGHNA and CDR2 as YNFKEQ. The CDR3 has 16 amino acids. V lost 4 bases to trimming and J lost 1 base, with 13 bases between them. CDR3 sequence reads: CASSPGGQRNTGELFF. The CDR3 DNA reads TGTGCCAGCAGCCCCGGCGGACAGAGGAACACCGGGGAGCTGTTTTTT.

The table lists this clonotype with a few counts. The chain recombines TRBV20-1 with TRBJ2-3; D may be TRBD2 (6 bases). Trimming stripped 3 bases from V and 6 bases from J, with 10 bases between. Germline values: CDR1 DFQATT, CDR2 SNEGSKA (reference sequence). The CDR3 loop spans 12 amino acids. CDR3 DNA sequence: TGCAGTGCTAGTTGGGGGAGGGATACGCAGTATTTT. It translates to CSASWGRDTQYF.

Comment on this clonotype: This could be a read error, since a much larger clone is one nucleotide away. The chain employs TRBV12-3 or TRBV12-4 and TRBJ2-3; the D is unclear. CDR3 length: 12 residues. DNA of the CDR3: TGTGCCGGCAGTTTAATCTCAGATACGCAGTATTTT. It yields the protein CAGSLISDTQYF.

This clonotype was seen only a few times. This chain uses TRBV29-1 with TRBJ2-1, with 9 bases lining up with TRBD1. Germline assignment: CDR1 SQVTM and CDR2 ANQGSEA. J was trimmed by 4 bases and V by 7 bases; bases with no gene match: 5. The CDR3 consists of 13 residues. The CDR3 here is CSGNDRGYNEQFF. In DNA form, the CDR3 reads TGCAGCGGCAACGACAGGGGGTACAATGAGCAGTTCTTC.

The V gene is TRBV11-1, the J gene TRBJ2-1, with unresolved D. Germline CDR1 reads SGHAT; CDR2 reads FQDESV (reference sequence). The CDR3 length is 19 residues. V was pared by 1 base and J by 0 bases, with 19 bases between. As DNA, the CDR3 is TGTGCCAGCAGCTTAGTAGCAGTGGGTTTCCGCCCCTCCTACAATGAGCAGTTCTTC. As protein: CASSLVAVGFRPSYNEQFF. The complete variable domain, with remaining parts taken from reference TRBV11-1 and TRBJ2-1, reads EAEVAQSPRYKITEKSQAVAFWCDPISGHATLYWYRQILGQGPELLVQFQDESVVDDSQLPKDRFSAERLKGVDSTLKIQPAELGDSAMYLCASSLVAVGFRPSYNEQFFGPGTRLTVL.

This clonotype was seen repeatedly, ten times or more. The chain combines TRBV25-1 with TRBJ1-3; tentatively, D is TRBD1 (5 bases). Deletions cut 2 bases from V and 9 bases from J, with 17 bases between. The V gene's germline CDR1 is MGHDK and CDR2 SYGVNS. This CDR3 region has 15 residues. The CDR3 bases are TGTGCCAGCAGTGAAGTCCGAAATTCAGGGACCACCATATATTTT. Translated, it gives CASSEVRNSGTTIYF.

The table lists this clonotype with a few counts. This chain connects TRBV6-4 to TRBJ2-1; 7 positions agree with TRBD2. The junction had 1 base not matched to a gene; V was cut back by 3 bases and J by 5 bases. Germline values: CDR1 MRHNA, CDR2 SNTAGT. This CDR3 has 13 amino acids. The CDR3 sequence: CASSDLADNEQFF. For the CDR3, the DNA is TGTGCCAGCAGTGATCTAGCGGACAATGAGCAGTTCTTC.

Only a few counts were recorded for this clonotype. V is TRBV29-1 and J is TRBJ2-1; D remains ambiguous. The length of the CDR3 is 13 residues. The germline V gene encodes CDR1 SQVTM and CDR2 ANQGSEA. The V end was cut by 1 base, the J end by 4 bases, with 8 bases between. The CDR3 protein is CSVEGLRYNEQFF. The CDR3 DNA reads as TGCAGCGTTGAAGGGTTAAGATACAATGAGCAGTTCTTC.

This clonotype showed up many times. The V call is TRBV7-9, the J call TRBJ2-7; D possibly corresponds to TRBD1 (6 bases). Looked up from germline, CDR1 is SEHNR and CDR2 is FQNEAQ (reference sequence). The CDR3 is made up of 13 amino acids. V was trimmed by 5 bases and J by 3 bases, leaving 11 bases between them. The CDR3 reads CASSAGAYYEQYF. In DNA, the CDR3 is TGTGCCAGCAGCGCAGGGGCCTACTACGAGCAGTACTTC.

The chain links TRBV29-1 to TRBJ1-1; no definite D call. The CDR3 length is 13 residues. Trimming left V 6 bases short and J 1 base short, with 12 bases between. Germline CDR1 SQVTM, CDR2 ANQGSEA. Here the CDR3 DNA reads TGCAGCGTGGGAACCGGGCAGAACACTGAAGCTTTCTTT. Amino acid sequence: CSVGTGQNTEAFF.

V usage is TRBV5-1 and J usage is TRBJ1-1, with D hard to call. The germline gives CDR1 SGHRS, CDR2 YFSETQ. The V gene lost 4 bases and the J gene lost 4 bases, with 11 bases spanning the gap. The CDR3 is made up of 13 amino acids. The CDR3 reads CASSARTPTEAFF. The CDR3, as DNA: TGCGCCAGCAGCGCGAGAACCCCCACTGAAGCTTTCTTT.

In its sample, this clonotype was seen a few times. The V call is TRBV7-7, the J call TRBJ2-1, with 11 bases that match TRBD2. The CDR3 totals 18 residues. V shed 1 base and J 3 bases; nucleotides not matched to a gene: 8. The germline CDR1 and CDR2 sequences are SSHAT and FNYEAQ (reference sequence). CDR3 in amino acids: CASSLVPPLAGGYNEQFF. DNA for the CDR3: TGTGCCAGCAGCTTAGTTCCCCCCCTAGCGGGAGGCTACAATGAGCAGTTCTTC.

This clonotype was picked up many times. J is TRBJ2-1 and V is TRBV7-2; D call uncertain. The CDR3 runs 16 residues. V lost 2 bases to trimming and J lost 0 bases, with 11 bases between them. Germline assignment: CDR1 SGHTA and CDR2 FQGNSA. The CDR3 loop is CASSLSGFSSYNEQFF. CDR3 DNA: TGTGCCAGCAGCTTATCAGGCTTTAGCTCCTACAATGAGCAGTTCTTC.

V is TRBV2 and J is TRBJ2-1; D perhaps matches TRBD2 (6 bases). The CDR3 loop spans 17 amino acids. V gave up 9 bases and J gave up 14 bases, with 35 bases separating them. CDR1 and CDR2 from the germline V gene are SNHLY and FYNNEI. CDR3 coding DNA: TGTGCCAGAACCCGGGGCAGAGGGTACAGTATAACGTGGGAGGAGTTCTTC. Translation gives CARTRGRGYSITWEEFF.

This clonotype was seen ten or more times. The rearrangement uses TRBV5-1 and TRBJ1-5, with D hard to call. The CDR3 length is 15 residues. V gave up 5 bases and J gave up 6 bases, with 18 bases separating them. CDR1 and CDR2 (germline): SGHRS, YFSETQ. The CDR3 DNA is TGCGCCAGCAGTCTCGGCGGGTATTTAGGTCAGCCCCAGCATTTT. Protein sequence: CASSLGGYLGQPQHF.